A selection of T cell receptor beta chains follows, all from one sample in a study of early T cells in non-severe SARS-CoV-2 infection. TCRdb re-called the 5' RACE reads with MiXCR, one entry per CDR3 protein. The table shows approximately 90,000 distinct CDR3 sequences, with 15% to 20% occurring only once. This material consisted of whole blood, taken at baseline. These receptor sequences come from an adult who was a healthcare worker with PCR-confirmed SARS-CoV-2 infection or an uninfected control (not recorded which). The CDR3 runs from the conserved cysteine through the conserved F or W. The D gene is left open where the match is weak. Only some rows state a clone size, as once, few, many or a class for expanded clones.

J,D,V,size,CDR3,DNA
TRBJ2-5,NA,TRBV10-1,few,CASSGDNQETQYF,TGCGCCAGCAGTGGGGACAACCAAGAGACCCAGTACTTC
TRBJ2-3,NA,TRBV25-1,few,CASSEQYTDTQYF,TGTGCCAGCAGTGAACAGTACACAGATACGCAGTATTTT
TRBJ2-7,NA,TRBV20-1,NA,CSARKNPRRGPPYEQYF,TGCAGTGCTAGAAAAAACCCCCGGAGAGGCCCCCCCTACGAGCAGTACTTC
TRBJ2-7,NA,TRBV29-1,NA,CSVATTYEQYF,TGCAGCGTTGCTACGACCTACGAGCAGTACTTC
TRBJ2-2,NA,TRBV7-9,NA,CASSDTRGENTGELFF,TGTGCCAGCAGCGATACGCGCGGGGAGAACACCGGGGAGCTGTTTTTT
TRBJ2-7,NA,TRBV21-1,few,CASPQDRISYEQYF,TGTGCCAGCCCGCAGGATCGAATTTCCTACGAGCAGTACTTC
TRBJ1-4,NA,TRBV12-3/TRBV12-4,few,CASSLRTAATNEKLFF,TGTGCCAGCAGTTTAAGAACGGCTGCAACTAATGAAAAACTGTTTTTT
TRBJ1-6,NA,TRBV2,many,CASSDPGDPQGSPLHF,TGTGCCAGCAGTGACCCCGGAGACCCTCAGGGTTCACCCCTCCACTTT
TRBJ2-5,NA,TRBV3-1,few,CASSQVGGAETQYF,TGTGCCAGCAGCCAGGTCGGGGGCGCGGAGACCCAGTACTTC
TRBJ1-5,NA,TRBV7-9,few,CASSFGYNQPQHF,TGTGCCAGCAGCTTCGGTTACAATCAGCCCCAGCATTTT
TRBJ2-3,NA,TRBV7-2,many,CASSNGFSTDTQYF,TGTGCCAGCAGCAACGGGTTTAGCACAGATACGCAGTATTTT
TRBJ2-7,NA,TRBV28,few,CASTSGTEFYEQYF,TGTGCCAGCACGTCCGGGACGGAGTTCTACGAGCAGTACTTC
TRBJ2-5,TRBD2,TRBV27,few,CASSPPPTSGTETQYF,TGTGCCAGCAGTCCACCCCCGACTAGCGGGACGGAGACCCAGTACTTC
TRBJ2-4,NA,TRBV14,NA,CASSQTTSTNIQYF,TGTGCCAGCAGTCAAACGACTAGTACCAACATTCAGTACTTC
TRBJ2-1,NA,TRBV29-1,NA,CSAGVYNEQFF,TGCAGCGCCGGAGTTTACAATGAGCAGTTCTTC
TRBJ1-2,NA,TRBV7-9,few,CASSLVGTYGYTF,TGTGCCAGCAGCTTAGTAGGGACATATGGCTACACCTTC
TRBJ2-2,NA,TRBV11-2,few,CASSLGGRELFF,TGTGCCAGCAGCTTAGGGGGGAGGGAGCTGTTTTTT
TRBJ1-2,NA,TRBV19,few,CASSIGDPPAYGYTF,TGTGCCAGTAGTATCGGGGACCCGCCGGCCTATGGCTACACCTTC
TRBJ2-7,TRBD2,TRBV11-2,few,CASSPSPEREAEQYF,TGTGCCAGCAGCCCCTCCCCTGAGCGGGAGGCCGAGCAGTACTTC
TRBJ2-1,NA,TRBV10-1,many,CASSESQGHEQFF,TGCGCCAGCAGTGAGTCGCAGGGACATGAGCAGTTCTTC
TRBJ1-1,TRBD1,TRBV15,few,CATSREGTGVEAFF,TGTGCCACCAGCAGAGAAGGGACAGGGGTAGAAGCTTTCTTT
TRBJ2-5,TRBD2,TRBV15,few,CATSRGGSLSFRFETQYF,TGTGCCACCAGCAGAGGCGGGAGTCTGTCGTTCAGATTTGAGACCCAGTACTTC
TRBJ2-7,NA,TRBV5-4,NA,CASSTAVGSYEQYF,TGTGCCAGCAGCACAGCGGTAGGTTCCTACGAGCAGTACTTC
TRBJ2-1,TRBD1,TRBV29-1,NA,CSVLPSGQGLGNEQFF,TGCAGCGTGTTACCATCTGGACAGGGGCTGGGGAATGAGCAGTTCTTC
TRBJ2-1,TRBD1,TRBV6-7,many,CASSYPTQDRGDNEQFF,TGTGCCAGCAGTTACCCCACCCAGGACAGGGGGGACAATGAGCAGTTCTTC
TRBJ1-5,NA,TRBV28,NA,CASTLSNQPQHF,TGTGCCAGCACTCTGAGCAATCAGCCCCAGCATTTT
TRBJ2-1,TRBD2,TRBV24-1,NA,CATSGSPAGGPIYNEQFF,TGTGCCACCAGTGGCTCTCCAGCGGGAGGGCCTATATACAATGAGCAGTTCTTC
TRBJ2-1,NA,TRBV28,few,CARPGKRSTYNEQFF,TGTGCCAGGCCAGGGAAGCGGAGTACCTACAATGAGCAGTTCTTC
TRBJ2-7,NA,TRBV5-5,few,CASSWRLVAHEQYF,TGTGCCAGCAGCTGGCGGTTGGTGGCCCACGAGCAGTACTTC
TRBJ1-4,NA,TRBV5-5,many,CASSSVAGDEKLFF,TGTGCCAGCAGTTCGGTGGCAGGAGATGAAAAACTGTTTTTT
TRBJ2-2,TRBD1,TRBV9,many,CASSLDGTVNGELFF,TGTGCCAGCAGCTTAGACGGGACAGTCAACGGGGAGCTGTTTTTT
TRBJ2-7,NA,TRBV5-5,many,CASGWRTYEQYF,TGTGCCAGCGGCTGGCGAACCTACGAGCAGTACTTC
TRBJ2-1,NA,TRBV7-3,few,CASSRRPPGASSYNEQFF,TGTGCCAGCAGCCGCCGCCCCCCAGGGGCCAGCTCCTACAATGAGCAGTTCTTC
TRBJ1-3,NA,TRBV12-3/TRBV12-4,few,CAVRTAPSGNTIYF,TGTGCCGTTAGGACAGCTCCCTCTGGAAACACCATATATTTT
TRBJ2-1,TRBD2,TRBV6-2/TRBV6-3,many,CASSQLAGGYNEQFF,TGTGCCAGCAGTCAGCTAGCGGGAGGGTACAATGAGCAGTTCTTC
TRBJ2-4,NA,TRBV1,NA,CTSSHAGTNLAKNIQYF,TGCACCAGCAGCCACGCCGGGACTAATCTTGCCAAAAACATTCAGTACTTC
TRBJ1-1,TRBD1,TRBV3-1,NA,CASSQEQGSTEAFF,TGTGCCAGCAGCCAAGAACAGGGGAGTACTGAAGCTTTCTTT
TRBJ1-5,NA,TRBV5-1,few,CASSLAPGVEQPQHF,TGCGCCAGCAGCTTGGCCCCGGGGGTGGAGCAGCCCCAGCATTTT
TRBJ2-5,NA,TRBV7-8,many,CASSFPLGQETQYF,TGTGCCAGCAGCTTCCCACTAGGCCAAGAGACCCAGTACTTC
TRBJ2-3,NA,TRBV15,NA,CATSSRAEGQSTDTQYF,TGTGCCACCAGCAGCCGCGCTGAGGGACAAAGCACAGATACGCAGTATTTT
TRBJ2-3,NA,TRBV20-1,many,CSVGGRFTDTQYF,TGCAGTGTGGGGGGTCGGTTCACAGATACGCAGTATTTT
TRBJ1-1,NA,TRBV10-3,NA,CAISQDPNTEAFF,TGTGCCATCAGCCAAGACCCGAACACTGAAGCTTTCTTT
TRBJ2-1,TRBD2,TRBV4-1,few,CASSQDPGTRIGEQFF,TGCGCCAGCAGCCAAGATCCCGGGACTAGGATCGGTGAGCAGTTCTTC
TRBJ2-3,NA,TRBV20-1,few,CSASKGVSTDTQYF,TGCAGTGCTAGTAAAGGCGTAAGCACAGATACGCAGTATTTT
TRBJ1-5,NA,TRBV28,few,CASSRRTLGNQPQHF,TGTGCCAGCAGCCGTAGGACACTCGGCAATCAGCCCCAGCATTTT
TRBJ1-1,NA,TRBV3-2,many,CASSQVAPNTEAFF,TGTGCCAGCAGCCAGGTCGCACCGAACACTGAAGCTTTCTTT
TRBJ1-3,NA,TRBV5-5,NA,CASSLENTIYF,TGTGCCAGCAGCTTAGAAAACACCATATATTTT
TRBJ1-1,TRBD1,TRBV7-9,many,CASSEQQGLGFMNTEAFF,TGTGCCAGCAGCGAACAACAGGGGCTGGGGTTCATGAACACTGAAGCTTTCTTT